A selection of T cell receptor beta chains follows, all from one sample in a study of T-cell memory formation after mild COVID-19. TCRdb fed the 5' RACE reads into MiXCR, producing one record per CDR3 protein. There are some 440,000 distinct CDR3 sequences in the sample; around a quarter occur only once, and under 15% lies in the top ten. Material: PBMCs or a T cell subset sorted from them (not recorded which). These receptor sequences come from an adult woman who had mild COVID-19 (a few samples of this study predate the infection). Cell type and time point are not known. CDR3s include the opening cysteine and the closing phenylalanine or tryptophan. D genes are given only for firm matches. The size of a clone is reported for some rows only, either as once, few or many, or as a class for expanded clones.

TRBJ2-5 | TRBV6-5 | NA | NA | TGTGCCAGCAGAAGGGACACCGCCCAAGAGACCCAGTACTTC | CASRRDTAQETQYF
TRBJ2-5 | TRBV6-6 | TRBD2 | NA | TGTGCCAGCAGACACGGACTAGCGGGGCCAACCCAAGAGACCCAGTACTTC | CASRHGLAGPTQETQYF
TRBJ2-1 | TRBV24-1 | NA | few | TGTGCCACCAGTGCGGGATTCCATGAGCAGTTCTTC | CATSAGFHEQFF
TRBJ1-1 | TRBV5-5 | TRBD1 | NA | TGTGCCAGCAGCTTGGGTAGCAGGGGGTCGACTGAAGCTTTCTTT | CASSLGSRGSTEAFF
TRBJ2-7 | TRBV7-9 | NA | few | TGTGCCAGCAGCTTAGACAGCGCCTACGAGCAGTACTTC | CASSLDSAYEQYF
TRBJ2-5 | TRBV24-1 | TRBD2 | few | TGTGCCACCAGTGAGCCAGGACTAGCGGGAGGAGAGACCCAGTACTTC | CATSEPGLAGGETQYF
TRBJ2-7 | TRBV18 | NA | NA | TGTGCCAGCTCACCGTTCCAACCGGACAGACTCTACGAGCAGTACTTC | CASSPFQPDRLYEQYF
TRBJ2-1 | TRBV29-1 | TRBD2 | NA | TGCAGCGTTGCGATGACTAGCGGGTTTTACAATGAGCAGTTCTTC | CSVAMTSGFYNEQFF
TRBJ2-3 | TRBV6-5 | NA | many | TGTGCCAGCAGTTTCGGAGGCGCAGATACGCAGTATTTT | CASSFGGADTQYF
TRBJ2-3 | TRBV4-2 | NA | few | TGTGCCAGCAGCCCACAAACGGGGACCCAAGTAATTGCAGATACGCAGTATTTT | CASSPQTGTQVIADTQYF
TRBJ1-2 | TRBV5-1 | NA | few | TGCGCCAGCAGCACGGACGGAGACTATGGCTACACCTTC | CASSTDGDYGYTF
TRBJ2-7 | TRBV6-6 | NA | few | TGTGCCACTTCCCTGAGGGAAGCATGGTACTTC | CATSLREAWYF
TRBJ2-2 | TRBV12-3/TRBV12-4 | TRBD1 | few | TGTGCCAGCAGTTACTCGGGACAGGGATTCGCCGGGGAGCTGTTTTTT | CASSYSGQGFAGELFF
TRBJ2-2 | TRBV20-1 | TRBD2 | few | TGCAGTGCTAGATCGGCGGGAGAAGGTCACACCGGGGAGCTGTTTTTT | CSARSAGEGHTGELFF
TRBJ2-3 | TRBV7-8 | TRBD2 | NA | TGTGCCAGCAGCTCCCGGGGTAGCGGGGTTCTCACAGATACGCAGTATTTT | CASSSRGSGVLTDTQYF
TRBJ2-2 | TRBV7-2 | TRBD1 | NA | TGTGCCAGCAGCTTAGGGACAGGGTACGCCGGGGAGCTGTTTTTT | CASSLGTGYAGELFF
TRBJ2-2 | TRBV5-1 | NA | NA | TGCGCCAGCAGCGCAACTAGTGTAGGGGTTTCCGGGGAGCTGTTTTTT | CASSATSVGVSGELFF
TRBJ1-1 | TRBV18 | TRBD1 | NA | TGTGCCAGCTCACCATTGGGGGCAGGGGGCGCCGACACTGAAGCTTTCTTT | CASSPLGAGGADTEAFF
TRBJ2-5 | TRBV6-5 | NA | few | TGTGCCAGCAGTTACAGTTCAGAGCAAGAGACCCAGTACTTC | CASSYSSEQETQYF
TRBJ1-2 | TRBV12-3/TRBV12-4 | NA | NA | TGTGCCAGCAGTTTTACAGGGTCTAACTATGGCTACACCTTC | CASSFTGSNYGYTF
TRBJ2-5 | TRBV9 | TRBD1 | NA | TGTGCCAGCAGCTTCGGACAGGGTGGAGAGACCCAGTACTTC | CASSFGQGGETQYF
TRBJ2-1 | TRBV11-2 | NA | NA | TGTGCCAGCAGCTTTCGACAGGGCGGGAGTGAGCAGTTCTTC | CASSFRQGGSEQFF
TRBJ1-1 | TRBV27 | NA | NA | TGTGCCAGCAGTTTCGCTGGACAGTTACTGGTAGCTTTCTTT | CASSFAGQLLVAFF
TRBJ2-4 | TRBV27 | NA | few | TGTGCCAGCAGTTTGCCCGGGGCCAAAAACATTCAGTACTTC | CASSLPGAKNIQYF
TRBJ2-7 | TRBV5-1 | TRBD2 | few | TGCGCCAGCAGCAGCGGACTAGCGGGAGTAGAATGGGACGAGCAGTACTTC | CASSSGLAGVEWDEQYF
TRBJ2-7 | TRBV7-2 | NA | NA | TGTGCCAGCAGCTTTACAGGGATGTACGAGCAGTACTTC | CASSFTGMYEQYF